The clone carrying this TCR beta chain has a handful of counts. The germline CDR1 and CDR2 sequences are LNHNV and YYDKDF (reference sequence). Trimming removed 5 bases at V and 5 bases at J, with 13 bases between. CDR3 length: 13 amino acids. TCRdb independently ran MiXCR on the RT-PCR reads; one entry per CDR3 protein. Among about 680,000 distinct CDR3 sequences listed, 14% were seen once. Input material: memory CD4+ T cells from blood. The receptor was derived from a female donor in good health, serving as a healthy control. V and J are TRBV15 and TRBJ2-7; either TRBD1 or TRBD2 may supply D (6 bases each). The CDR3 reads CATSLGGHNEQYF. CDR3 DNA: TGTGCCACCAGCCTTGGGGGGCACAACGAGCAGTACTTC.